This T cell receptor (beta chain) was sequenced for a study of blood T cell repertoires in COVID-19. On the study more broadly: Samples taken during acute and convalescent COVID-19 were collected in the United States, Italy and Spain. PBMCs, B-cell-depleted T cells, or T cells were the source of the cDNA or gDNA that made up the material.

Seattle patients were enrolled while actively infected and followed longitudinally. Original analysis: Reference gene primer amplification gave estimated nucleated cell counts. Profiled with immunoSEQ multiplex PCR; TCRdb holds only in-frame clones, not every one. V and J calls and clone size are copied from that table; D and trimming were computed from the DNA. The sample includes 150,000 or so clones, approximately 86% of them seen just once. Germline V gene lookup returns CDR1 SNHLY and CDR2 FYNNEI. The CDR3 runs to 14 residues. V lost 6 bases, J lost 2 bases, and 5 bases stayed unmatched. The chain uses TRBV2 and TRBJ2-7, with TRBD1 matching over 9 bases. The sequenced sample was peripheral blood. The clonotype comes from a man in his 60s with COVID-19, enrolled during active disease. The chain's CDR3 is CASSSGTGTYEQYF. The CDR3, as DNA: TGTGCCAGCAGCTCCGGGACAGGGACCTACGAGCAGTACTTC.